This T cell receptor beta chain was found in a study of memory CD4+ T cells and cytomegalovirus serostatus. The length of the CDR3 is 14 residues. Trimming took off 2 bases at V and 5 bases at J, with 12 bases between the two ends. Germline CDR1 is MDHEN and CDR2 is SYDVKM. Concerning this clone: The antigen remains unidentified.

Study outcomes and limitations: CMV serostatus prediction reached median AUC 0.95, or 0.91 with US-trained model.

Measured with immunoSEQ multiplex PCR; TCRdb has only the in-frame clones, and not every one. The sample lists under 75,000 clones, around 80% seen once, with almost 0.55% in the top ten. Single viable CD3+CD4+CD8-CD45RO+ cells were sorted as the memory CD4+ T cells. The chain combines TRBV28 with TRBJ1-1; no definite D call. The receptor was derived from an adult in good health and CMV-seronegative. Some clones in this sample may be carry-over from other donors' samples. The material sequenced was memory CD4+ T cells from blood. The CDR3 DNA sequence: TGTGCCAGCAGTTTAATAGAGGATAAAACTGAAGCTTTCTTT. This codes for CASSLIEDKTEAFF.